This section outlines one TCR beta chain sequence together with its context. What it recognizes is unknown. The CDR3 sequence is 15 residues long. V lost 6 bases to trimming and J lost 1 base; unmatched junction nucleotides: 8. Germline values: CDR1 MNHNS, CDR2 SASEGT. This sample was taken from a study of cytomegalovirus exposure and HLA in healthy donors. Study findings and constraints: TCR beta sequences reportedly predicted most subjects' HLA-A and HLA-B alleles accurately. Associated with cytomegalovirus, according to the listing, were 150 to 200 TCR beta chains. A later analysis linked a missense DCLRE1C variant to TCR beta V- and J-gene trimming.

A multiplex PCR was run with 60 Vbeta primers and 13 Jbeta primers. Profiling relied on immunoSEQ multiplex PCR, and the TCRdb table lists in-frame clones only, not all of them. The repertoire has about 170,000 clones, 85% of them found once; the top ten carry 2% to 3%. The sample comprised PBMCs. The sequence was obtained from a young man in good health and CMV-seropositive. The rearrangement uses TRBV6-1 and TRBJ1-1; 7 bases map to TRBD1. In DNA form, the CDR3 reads TGTGCCAGCAGGCCCAACAGGGGATCGAACACTGAAGCTTTCTTT. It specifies CASRPNRGSNTEAFF.